This is a list of T cell receptor beta chains from one sample in a study of cytomegalovirus exposure and HLA in healthy donors. Sequencing was performed with immunoSEQ multiplex PCR; in TCRdb, only in-frame clones are kept and a portion is missing. This sample yields 130,000 or so clones, of which more than 70% are seen a single time; 0.75% to 0.95% belongs to the top ten. The specimen was PBMCs. The source is a woman in her sixties or seventies in good health and CMV-seronegative. The CDR3 runs from the conserved cysteine through the conserved F or W. The order of the fields is J gene, D gene, clone size, V gene, CDR3 DNA, CDR3 protein. A D gene is named only where the DNA matches it firmly. Only some rows state a clone size, as once, few, many or a class for expanded clones.

TRBJ2-7,TRBD1,once,TRBV28,TGTGCCAGCAGTGAAACTGGACAGGTACTCTACGAGCAGTACTTC,CASSETGQVLYEQYF
TRBJ2-5,-,-,TRBV6-1,TGTGCCAGCATTGAAGGACTGAGAGGCCAGTACTTC,CASIEGLRGQYF
TRBJ2-6,-,-,TRBV18,TGTGCCAGCTCACCAGGGGGGTCTGGGGCCAACGTCCTGACTTTC,CASSPGGSGANVLTF
TRBJ1-1,-,-,TRBV6-1,TGTGCCAGCTGGATGACTGCGAACACTGAAGCTTTCTTT,CASWMTANTEAFF
TRBJ2-2,-,-,TRBV18,TGTGCCAGCTCCCCCGGGCCCGGGAGTAACACCGGGGAGCTGTTTTTT,CASSPGPGSNTGELFF
TRBJ1-1,TRBD1,-,TRBV9,TGTGCCAGCAGCGCCCACATCCGACAGGGGCGGACTGAAGCTTTCTTT,CASSAHIRQGRTEAFF
TRBJ2-1,TRBD2,-,TRBV2,TGTGCCACTCTAGCGGGAGGCACCTACAATGAGCAGTTCTTC,CATLAGGTYNEQFF
TRBJ2-7,-,-,TRBV5-1,TGCGCCAGCAGCCTCAAGACGGGGGGGGACAGTCGCCCCTACGAGCAGTACTTC,CASSLKTGGDSRPYEQYF
TRBJ2-7,-,-,TRBV9,TGTGCCAGCAGCGCGACCGGGACACCTGGTGGGGAGCAGTACTTC,CASSATGTPGGEQYF
TRBJ2-2,-,-,TRBV19,TGTGCCACCCCCTCCGGGACGAACACCGGGGAGCTGTTTTTT,CATPSGTNTGELFF
TRBJ2-7,TRBD1,-,TRBV5-1,TGCGCCAGCAGCTTCACCGGACAGGGGGAATCTGGGCAGTACTTC,CASSFTGQGESGQYF
TRBJ1-4,-,-,TRBV4-1,TGCGCCAGCAGCCTTTTGGGAGGATCTAATGAAAAACTGTTTTTT,CASSLLGGSNEKLFF
TRBJ2-3,TRBD2,few,TRBV5-1,TGCGCCAGCAGGACTAGCGGAGGGGATACGCAGTATTTT,CASRTSGGDTQYF
TRBJ1-1,-,-,TRBV5-1,TGCGCCAGCAGCTTCGGGGGGGACGCTGAAGCTTTCTTT,CASSFGGDAEAFF
TRBJ2-7,TRBD2,-,TRBV2,TGTGCCAGCAGGGAGACTAGCGGGGGGTCCTACGAGCAGTACTTC,CASRETSGGSYEQYF
TRBJ2-1,TRBD2,-,TRBV29-1,TGCAGCGCCGGTGGCGGGAGGGTCACTTACAATGAGCAGTTCTTC,CSAGGGRVTYNEQFF
TRBJ1-3,-,-,TRBV7-3,TGTGCCAGCAGCCCCCGCCCGATCGGGGGAGCCGGTGGAAACACCATATATTTT,CASSPRPIGGAGGNTIYF
TRBJ1-5,-,-,TRBV19,TGTGCCAGTAGTATGGTACGGACAGGCAATCAGCCCCAGCATTTT,CASSMVRTGNQPQHF
TRBJ1-1,-,few,TRBV5-8,TGTGCCAGCAGCTCCACAGCCATTAACACTGAAGCTTTCTTT,CASSSTAINTEAFF
TRBJ1-2,-,-,TRBV28,TGTGCCAGCAGAACAGGCGTAGGTGGCTACACCTTC,CASRTGVGGYTF
TRBJ2-7,TRBD1,-,TRBV4-2,TGTGCCAGCAGCCAAGGAAAGGGGGCTCTATACGAGCAGTACTTC,CASSQGKGALYEQYF
TRBJ2-5,-,-,TRBV6-1,TGTGCCAGCAGTGGTATGTCCGCCCAGCAAGAGACCCAGTACTTC,CASSGMSAQQETQYF
TRBJ1-6,-,-,TRBV2,TGTGCCAGAGGGGGAGTCTCCTATAATTCACCCCTCCACTTT,CARGGVSYNSPLHF
TRBJ2-1,-,-,TRBV20-1,TGCAGTCCGGATCGGAGGAATGAGCAGTTCTTC,CSPDRRNEQFF
TRBJ2-3,TRBD2,-,TRBV29-1,TGCAGCGTTCCCCGCGGGGGGAGCACAGATACGCAGTATTTT,CSVPRGGSTDTQYF
TRBJ2-5,-,-,TRBV2,TGTGCCAGCAGTGGGGTTGGGGCAGAGACCCAGTACTTC,CASSGVGAETQYF
TRBJ2-6,-,-,TRBV18,TGTGCCAGCTCACCCACCAGTGGGGCCAACGTCCTGACTTTC,CASSPTSGANVLTF
TRBJ2-5,-,-,TRBV28,TGTGCCAGCAGTTCCCTCGGTGGCCAAGAGACCCAGTACTTC,CASSSLGGQETQYF
TRBJ2-7,-,-,TRBV27,TGTGCCAGCAGTTTATTGTACGGGACCTACGAGCAGTACTTC,CASSLLYGTYEQYF
TRBJ2-7,-,-,TRBV6-8,TGTGCCAGCATTATAGAGACAGTGGATTACGAGCAGTACTTC,CASIIETVDYEQYF
TRBJ2-6,-,-,TRBV30,TGTGCCTGGAAACAGCTAACGAGGGCTGGGGCCAACGTCCTGACTTTC,CAWKQLTRAGANVLTF
TRBJ2-7,-,-,TRBV10-3,TGTGCCATCAGTGAGCCGACTAGATCCTACGAGCAGTACTTC,CAISEPTRSYEQYF
TRBJ1-3,TRBD1,-,TRBV13,TGTGCCAGCAGCCGGGACAGGGTCGTTGGAAACACCATATATTTT,CASSRDRVVGNTIYF
TRBJ1-1,-,once,TRBV28,TGTGCCAGCAGTTACATGAGGGACACTGAAGCTTTCTTT,CASSYMRDTEAFF
TRBJ2-7,-,-,TRBV2,TGTGCCAGCAGAATACAGGGTACCTACTACGAGCAGTACTTC,CASRIQGTYYEQYF
TRBJ2-7,-,-,TRBV5-1,TGCGCCAGCAGCTTGTTGTCCAGCTCTCAGGGATCCTACGAGCAGTACTTC,CASSLLSSSQGSYEQYF